The clone carrying this T cell receptor (beta chain) was counted a few times. The CDR3 sequence is 13 residues long. Trimming pared 0 bases from V and 4 bases from J, leaving 8 bases between. Germline V gene lookup returns CDR1 SGDLS and CDR2 YYNGEE. These data come from a study of cytomegalovirus exposure and HLA in healthy donors. Use of 60 Vbeta and 13 Jbeta primers characterized the PCR. Sequencing used immunoSEQ multiplex PCR; TCRdb keeps in-frame clones, though not all of them. The sample has approximately 210,000 clones; roughly 83% are singletons. The chain carries TRBV9 and TRBJ2-7, with a weak D call TRBD1 (5 bases). Material for sequencing was PBMCs. The TCR was taken from a male donor in good health and CMV-seropositive. For the CDR3, the DNA is TGTGCCAGCAGCGTAGATAGGGGTTACGAGCAGTACTTC. It translates to CASSVDRGYEQYF.